The source of this T cell receptor (beta chain) is a study of cytomegalovirus exposure and HLA in healthy donors. The overall study: HLA-typed donors were the source of approximately 88 million unique TCRs held in an early data release.

Primers for the PCR totalled 60 Vbeta and 13 Jbeta. The repertoire was sequenced with immunoSEQ multiplex PCR; TCRdb's copy has only in-frame clones and lacks some. The table has about 140,000 clones, 75% to 80% seen once. The V end was cut by 4 bases, the J end by 6 bases, with 17 bases between. CDR3 length: 16 residues. Germline loops: CDR1 SGHRS, CDR2 YFSETQ. The J gene is TRBJ1-6, the V gene TRBV5-1, with D perhaps matching TRBD1 (5 bases). The sequence derives from a male donor in good health and CMV-seronegative. Sequenced sample: PBMCs. CDR3 sequence: CASSTQTGGFNSPLHF. CDR3 nucleotides: TGCGCCAGCAGCACCCAGACGGGGGGTTTTAATTCACCCCTCCACTTT. Based on the CDR3 plus reference TRBV5-1 and TRBJ1-6, the full variable domain is KAGVTQTPRYLIKTRGQQVTLSCSPISGHRSVSWYQQTPGQGLQFLFEYFSETQRNKGNFPGRFSGRQFSNSRSEMNVSTLELGDSALYLCASSTQTGGFNSPLHFGNGTRLTVT.